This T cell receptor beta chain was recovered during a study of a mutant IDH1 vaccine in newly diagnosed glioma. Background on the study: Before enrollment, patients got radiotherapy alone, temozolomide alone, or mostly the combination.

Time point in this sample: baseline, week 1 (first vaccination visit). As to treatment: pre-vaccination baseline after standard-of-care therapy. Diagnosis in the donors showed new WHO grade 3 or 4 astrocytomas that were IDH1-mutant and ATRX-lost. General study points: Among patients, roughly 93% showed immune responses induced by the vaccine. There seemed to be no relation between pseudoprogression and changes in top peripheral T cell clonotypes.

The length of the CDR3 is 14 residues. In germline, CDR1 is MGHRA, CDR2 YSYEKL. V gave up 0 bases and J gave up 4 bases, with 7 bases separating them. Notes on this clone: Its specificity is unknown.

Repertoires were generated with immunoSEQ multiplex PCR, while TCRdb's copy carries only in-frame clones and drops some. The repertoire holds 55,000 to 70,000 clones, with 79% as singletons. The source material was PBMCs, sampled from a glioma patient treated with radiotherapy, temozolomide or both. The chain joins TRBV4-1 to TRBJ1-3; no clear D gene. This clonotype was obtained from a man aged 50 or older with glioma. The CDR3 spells CASSQEGEGNTIYF. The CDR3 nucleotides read TGCGCCAGCAGCCAAGAGGGCGAAGGAAACACCATATATTTT.